The next 14 T cell receptor beta chains were all read from a single sample in a study of blood T cell repertoires in COVID-19. Assay: immunoSEQ multiplex PCR; the TCRdb copy retains only in-frame clones and omits some. The table records 100,000 to 120,000 clones, more than 70% of them present only once. Material: peripheral blood. These receptors were taken from a woman in her sixties with COVID-19, enrolled during active disease.

The chain recombines TRBV10-3 with TRBJ2-5, with TRBD2 matching 8 bases. Trimming removed 2 bases from V and 1 base from J; junction bases left unmatched: 0. The V gene's germline CDR1 is ENHRY and CDR2 SYGVKD. This CDR3 comprises 14 residues. In nucleotides, the CDR3 is TGTGCCATCAGTGAGCGGGGGGGCCAAGAGACCCAGTACTTC. This codes for CAISERGGQETQYF.

The chain uses TRBV11-2 and TRBJ2-3; 8 nucleotides align to TRBD2. Germline V CDR1 and CDR2: SGHAT, FQNNGV. The CDR3 runs to 16 residues. The junction had 6 bases not matched to a gene; V was cut back by 0 bases and J by 4 bases. The DNA of the CDR3 is TGTGCCAGCAGCTTAGAAGGAGCGGGGGTGGCAGATACGCAGTATTTT. It translates to CASSLEGAGVADTQYF.

The V and J genes are TRBV19 and TRBJ1-1, with a tentative D call TRBD1 (5 bases). The germline V gene encodes CDR1 LNHDA and CDR2 SQIVND (reference sequence). This CDR3 comprises 14 residues. Trimming cost V 2 bases and J 8 bases, with 15 bases left between them. CDR3: CASSILGGRTEAFF. In DNA form, the CDR3 reads TGTGCCAGTAGTATATTGGGGGGTAGGACAGAAGCTTTCTTT.

The rearrangement joins TRBV7-8 to TRBJ2-7; 8 bases map to TRBD2. CDR1 is SGHVS, CDR2 FQNEAQ, per germline. The CDR3 consists of 15 residues. Losses at the gene ends were 0 bases for V and 2 bases for J; bases not matched to a gene: 3. CDR3 sequence: CASSLAAAGAYEQYF. CDR3 DNA sequence: TGTGCCAGCAGCTTAGCAGCAGCGGGGGCCTACGAGCAGTACTTC.

The chain recombines TRBV18 with TRBJ1-6; TRBD1 aligns across 7 bases. The V segment lost 1 base and the J segment 5 bases; nucleotides outside the gene matches: 2. Per germline, CDR1 KGHSH and CDR2 LQKENI. The CDR3 has 15 amino acids. CDR3 coding DNA: TGTGCCAGCTCACCACAGGACAGGAATAATTCACCCCTCCACTTT. This gives the protein CASSPQDRNNSPLHF. Using reference TRBV18 and TRBJ1-6 for the parts outside the CDR3, the full variable domain is NAGVMQNPRHLVRRRGQEARLRCSPMKGHSHVYWYRQLPEEGLKFMVYLQKENIIDESGMPKERFSAEFPKEGPSILRIQQVVRGDSAAYFCASSPQDRNNSPLHFGNGTRLTVT.

J is TRBJ1-2 and V is TRBV5-1, with D unclear. The ends were cut back, 4 bases at V and 0 bases at J, with 7 bases in the middle. Germline assignment: CDR1 SGHRS and CDR2 YFSETQ. The CDR3 is made up of 13 amino acids. CDR3 bases: TGCGCCAGCAGCGACATCTCTAACTATGGCTACACCTTC. This gives the protein CASSDISNYGYTF. Looking up the rest from reference TRBV5-1 and TRBJ1-2 gives the full variable domain: KAGVTQTPRYLIKTRGQQVTLSCSPISGHRSVSWYQQTPGQGLQFLFEYFSETQRNKGNFPGRFSGRQFSNSRSEMNVSTLELGDSALYLCASSDISNYGYTFGSGTRLTVV.

The chain employs TRBV5-5 and TRBJ2-6; D uncertain. CDR1 is SGHKS and CDR2 is YYEKEE in the germline V gene (reference sequence). CDR3 size: 16 residues. The V end lost 0 bases, the J end lost 0 bases, and 7 bases lay between the germline ends. The CDR3 DNA reads TGTGCCAGCAGCTTGGTACAGAGCTCTGGGGCCAACGTCCTGACTTTC. Its protein is CASSLVQSSGANVLTF.

The V and J genes are TRBV6-6 and TRBJ2-1; 11 bases map to TRBD2. The CDR3 has 16 residues. V shed 5 bases and J 2 bases; nucleotides not matched to a gene: 5. The germline gives CDR1 MNHNY, CDR2 SVGAGI (reference sequence). Here the CDR3 DNA reads TGTGCCAGCAGTCGCCGACTAGCGGGGACCTACAATGAGCAGTTCTTC. Translating it yields CASSRRLAGTYNEQFF.

In its sample, this clone was seen a few times. The CDR3 spells CASNPRGRVDNSPLHF. CDR3 in DNA: TGTGCCTCCAATCCTAGGGGGCGCGTCGATAATTCACCCCTCCACTTT. The chain has TRBV30 and TRBJ1-6; the match to TRBD1 covers 7 bases. CDR3 length: 16 amino acids. Per the germline V gene, CDR1 is GTSNPN and CDR2 is SVGIG (reference sequence). After removal of 7 bases from V and 5 bases from J, the junction contained 14 bases not matched to a gene.

V usage is TRBV6-6 and J usage is TRBJ1-3; 7 bases line up with TRBD1. Losses at the gene ends were 6 bases for V and 4 bases for J; bases not matched to a gene: 6. The CDR3 is 14 amino acids. From germline, CDR1 is MNHNY and CDR2 SVGAGI (reference sequence). CDR3 protein: CASSDQQGGNTIYF. CDR3 DNA sequence: TGTGCCAGCAGCGACCAACAGGGGGGAAACACCATATATTTT.

This clone was detected once. The chain joins TRBV29-1 to TRBJ1-1; D gene ambiguous. Germline CDR1 is SQVTM and CDR2 is ANQGSEA. V lost 4 bases to trimming and J lost 1 base, with 7 bases between them. CDR3 length: 12 residues. The CDR3 loop reads CSVGESNTEAFF. The CDR3 coding sequence is TGCAGCGTTGGGGAGTCGAACACTGAAGCTTTCTTT.

This rearrangement joins TRBV9 to TRBJ2-1, with D unresolved. V shed 4 bases and J shed 7 bases, with 6 bases lying between them. CDR1 is SGDLS, CDR2 YYNGEE, per germline. The CDR3 sequence is 11 residues long. CDR3 DNA sequence: TGTGCCAGCAGCTCCAATAATGAGCAGTTCTTC. Translated: CASSSNNEQFF.

The V gene is TRBV27, the J gene TRBJ2-7, with D perhaps TRBD2 (6 bases). V lost 1 base, J lost 2 bases, and 12 bases lay in between. The CDR3 length is 15 residues. Germline values: CDR1 MNHEY, CDR2 SMNVEV (reference sequence). The CDR3 region is CASSLFRGRAYEQYF. DNA for the CDR3: TGTGCCAGCAGTTTATTCCGGGGGAGAGCCTACGAGCAGTACTTC.

This clone came up once. This rearrangement joins TRBV30 to TRBJ1-2; D call uncertain. Germline CDR1 GTSNPN, CDR2 SVGIG (reference sequence). The CDR3 spans 15 residues. Trimming removed 4 bases at V and 1 base at J, with 16 bases between. CDR3 residues: CAWMARNPINYGYTF. The CDR3 nucleotides read TGTGCCTGGATGGCCCGAAACCCCATTAACTATGGCTACACCTTC.